The 15 T cell receptor beta chains in this list originate from one sample, sequenced in a study of cytomegalovirus exposure and HLA in healthy donors. Primers included in the PCR were 60 Vbeta and 13 Jbeta primers. Measured with immunoSEQ multiplex PCR; TCRdb has only the in-frame clones, and not every one. The table includes 150,000 to 200,000 clones, about 90% detected once. The sample comprised PBMCs. The source of these receptors is a girl under two years old in good health and CMV-seronegative.

The chain has TRBV6-5 and TRBJ2-7; 7 bases agree with TRBD1. CDR1 and CDR2 (germline): MNHEY, SVGAGI. The CDR3 totals 15 residues. The trim removed 6 bases at V and 0 bases at J, leaving 8 bases unmatched. In DNA form, the CDR3 reads TGTGCCAGCAGACTCGACAGGGCGAGCTCCTACGAGCAGTACTTC. Amino acid sequence: CASRLDRASSYEQYF.

With regard to this clone: Compared with germline, one end of the junction differs, possibly owing to a read error. This sequence joins TRBV7-9 and TRBJ2-3; tentative D call: TRBD2 (7 bases). The germline V gene has CDR1 SEHNR and CDR2 FQNEAQ (reference sequence). The CDR3 runs 16 residues. The CDR3 spells CSSSLGAGASTDTQYF. As DNA, the CDR3 is TGTTCCAGCAGCTTAGGGGCGGGGGCTAGCACAGATACGCAGTATTTT.

This chain connects TRBV18 to TRBJ2-7; a possible D gene is TRBD2 (6 bases). This CDR3 comprises 14 residues. The V and J ends lost 6 bases and 2 bases respectively, with 14 bases between them. Germline V gene sequence: CDR1 KGHSH, CDR2 LQKENI. The CDR3 is CASSPTGGPYEQYF. The CDR3 DNA sequence: TGTGCCAGCTCCCCCACCGGGGGACCCTACGAGCAGTACTTC. The full variable domain, with the rest looked up from reference TRBV18 and TRBJ2-7, is NAGVMQNPRHLVRRRGQEARLRCSPMKGHSHVYWYRQLPEEGLKFMVYLQKENIIDESGMPKERFSAEFPKEGPSILRIQQVVRGDSAAYFCASSPTGGPYEQYFGPGTRLTVT.

V gene TRBV30 combines with J gene TRBJ1-4, with 9 bases lining up with TRBD1. The CDR3 contains 16 residues. Germline CDR1 is GTSNPN and CDR2 is SVGIG (reference sequence). V lost 2 bases and J lost 5; bases outside the gene matches: 9. The CDR3 bases are TGTGCCTGGAGTAAACAGGGGGCTCCTGAAAATGAAAAACTGTTTTTT. Protein: CAWSKQGAPENEKLFF.

The genes are TRBV10-3 and TRBJ2-2; 11 bases are shared with TRBD2. The CDR3 consists of 16 residues. V shed 5 bases, J shed 1 base, and the junction held 3 bases outside the gene matches. In germline, CDR1 is ENHRY, CDR2 SYGVKD. The CDR3 spells CAISPGTSGNTGELFF. The CDR3 coding sequence is TGTGCCATCAGTCCAGGGACTAGCGGGAACACCGGGGAGCTGTTTTTT.

This chain connects TRBV15 to TRBJ1-1; D may be TRBD1 (5 bases). V lost 4 bases to trimming and J lost 1 base, with 16 bases between them. Germline CDR1 is LNHNV and CDR2 is YYDKDF (reference sequence). The CDR3 runs 16 residues. In DNA, the CDR3 is TGTGCCACCAGCATTGCGCGAGGGGAGGAGAACACTGAAGCTTTCTTT. It translates to CATSIARGEENTEAFF. The whole variable domain, filled in from reference TRBV15 and TRBJ1-1, reads DAMVIQNPRYQVTQFGKPVTLSCSQTLNHNVMYWYQQKSSQAPKLLFHYYDKDFNNEADTPDNFQSRRPNTSFCFLDIRSPGLGDTAMYLCATSIARGEENTEAFFGQGTRLTVV.

Only a few counts were recorded for this clone. The chain carries TRBV5-4 and TRBJ2-3; a weak D match, TRBD2 (5 bases). This CDR3 region has 15 residues. Looked up from germline, CDR1 is SGHNT and CDR2 is YYREEE (reference sequence). Trimming pared 2 bases from V and 4 bases from J, leaving 14 bases between. The CDR3 DNA is TGTGCCAGCAGCTTTAATCGGGGTCAAGCAGATACGCAGTATTTT. Its translation is CASSFNRGQADTQYF.

The chain is built from TRBV7-9 and TRBJ2-1; 13 nucleotides agree with TRBD2. The ends lost 8 bases at V and 10 bases at J; junction bases unmatched: 11. CDR3 size: 15 residues. Germline loops: CDR1 SEHNR, CDR2 FQNEAQ (reference sequence). The chain's CDR3 is CASWGTSGRAREQFF. In DNA form, the CDR3 reads TGTGCCAGCTGGGGAACTAGCGGGAGGGCCCGGGAGCAGTTCTTC.

The chain employs TRBV6-5 and TRBJ2-7; D is uncertain. The CDR3 has 14 residues. Germline loops: CDR1 MNHEY, CDR2 SVGAGI. V was trimmed by 2 bases and J by 0 bases, leaving 8 bases between them. The CDR3 DNA follows: TGTGCCAGCAGTTACGACTCCAGCTCCTACGAGCAGTACTTC. It codes for CASSYDSSSYEQYF.

V and J are TRBV30 and TRBJ1-2; possibly TRBD1 for D (5 bases). V shed 4 bases and J shed 4 bases, with 10 bases lying between them. This CDR3 has 12 amino acids. The germline V gene has CDR1 GTSNPN and CDR2 SVGIG (reference sequence). The CDR3 nucleotides read TGTGCCTGGAACTCCGGGGGCTATGGCTACACCTTC. As protein: CAWNSGGYGYTF.

CDR3 in amino acids: CASSPVGYREVSNQPQHF. DNA of the CDR3: TGTGCCAGCTCACCGGTAGGTTATCGGGAGGTGAGCAATCAGCCCCAGCATTTT. The chain is built from TRBV18 and TRBJ1-5; D gene ambiguous. Germline loops: CDR1 KGHSH, CDR2 LQKENI. V lost 3 bases, J lost 1 base, and 19 bases lay in between. The CDR3 has 18 residues.

This rearrangement joins TRBV9 to TRBJ1-3; 11 bases fit TRBD1. J was trimmed by 0 bases and V by 0 bases; bases with no gene match: 5. The CDR3 is 18 amino acids. Germline V lookup: CDR1 SGDLS, CDR2 YYNGEE. In DNA form, the CDR3 reads TGTGCCAGCAGCGTAGAGGGGGGACAGGGGGTCTCTGGAAACACCATATATTTT. This translates into CASSVEGGQGVSGNTIYF.

The rearrangement links TRBV10-3 to TRBJ2-2; D unresolved. V gave up 3 bases and J gave up 1 base, with 9 bases separating them. CDR1 and CDR2 (germline): ENHRY, SYGVKD. The CDR3 spans 15 residues. The CDR3: CAISDLGRNTGELFF. CDR3 bases: TGTGCCATCAGTGATTTGGGCCGGAACACCGGGGAGCTGTTTTTT.

The chain joins TRBV5-1 to TRBJ2-3; TRBD2 might be the D (6 bases). V lost 7 bases and J lost 2, with 14 bases in between. This CDR3 comprises 14 residues. The germline CDR1 and CDR2 sequences are SGHRS and YFSETQ. This CDR3 is CASRLAGSTDTQYF. Here the CDR3 DNA reads TGCGCCAGCCGATTGGCGGGATCCACAGATACGCAGTATTTT.

J is TRBJ2-7 and V is TRBV18, with D tentatively TRBD1 (5 bases). Trimming removed 2 bases at V and 6 bases at J, with 20 bases between. Germline-derived CDR1 and CDR2 are KGHSH and LQKENI. CDR3 length: 16 residues. The CDR3, as DNA: TGTGCCAGCTCACCAACCTCGACTTACAGGCTCTCCGAGCAGTACTTC. This encodes CASSPTSTYRLSEQYF. Supplemented by reference TRBV18 and TRBJ2-7, the full variable domain reads NAGVMQNPRHLVRRRGQEARLRCSPMKGHSHVYWYRQLPEEGLKFMVYLQKENIIDESGMPKERFSAEFPKEGPSILRIQQVVRGDSAAYFCASSPTSTYRLSEQYFGPGTRLTVT.